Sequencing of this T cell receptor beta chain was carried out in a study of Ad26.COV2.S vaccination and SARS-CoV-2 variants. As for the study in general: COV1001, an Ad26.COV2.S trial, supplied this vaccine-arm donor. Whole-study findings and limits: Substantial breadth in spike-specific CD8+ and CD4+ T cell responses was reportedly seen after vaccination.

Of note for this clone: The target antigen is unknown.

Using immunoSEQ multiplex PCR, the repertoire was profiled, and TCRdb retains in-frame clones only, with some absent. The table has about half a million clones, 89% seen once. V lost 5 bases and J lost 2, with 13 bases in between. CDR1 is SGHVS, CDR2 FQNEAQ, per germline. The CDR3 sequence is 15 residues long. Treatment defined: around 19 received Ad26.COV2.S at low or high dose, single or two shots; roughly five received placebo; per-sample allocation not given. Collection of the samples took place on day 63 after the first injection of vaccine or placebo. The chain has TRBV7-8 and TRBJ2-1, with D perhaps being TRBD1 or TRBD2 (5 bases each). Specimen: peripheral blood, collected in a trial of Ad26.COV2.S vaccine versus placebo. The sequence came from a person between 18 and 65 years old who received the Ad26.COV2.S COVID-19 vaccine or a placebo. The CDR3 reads CASSPGPSAYNEQFF. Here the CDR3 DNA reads TGTGCCAGCAGCCCGGGGCCGAGCGCCTACAATGAGCAGTTCTTC.